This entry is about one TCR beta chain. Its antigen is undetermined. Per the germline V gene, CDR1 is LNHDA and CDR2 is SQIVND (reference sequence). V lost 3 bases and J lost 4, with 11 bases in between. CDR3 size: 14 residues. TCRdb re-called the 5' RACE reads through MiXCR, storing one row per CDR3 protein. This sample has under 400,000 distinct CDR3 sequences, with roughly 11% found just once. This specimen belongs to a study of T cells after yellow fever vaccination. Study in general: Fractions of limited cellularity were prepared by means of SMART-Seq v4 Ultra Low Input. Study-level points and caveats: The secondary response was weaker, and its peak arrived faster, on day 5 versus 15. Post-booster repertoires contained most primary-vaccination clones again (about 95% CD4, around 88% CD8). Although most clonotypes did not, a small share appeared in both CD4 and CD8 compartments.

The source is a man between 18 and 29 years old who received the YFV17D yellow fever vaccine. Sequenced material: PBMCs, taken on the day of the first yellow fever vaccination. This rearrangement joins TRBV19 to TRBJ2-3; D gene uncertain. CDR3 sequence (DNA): TGTGCCAGTAGTATCGGTAGGATGTCAGATACGCAGTATTTT. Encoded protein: CASSIGRMSDTQYF.